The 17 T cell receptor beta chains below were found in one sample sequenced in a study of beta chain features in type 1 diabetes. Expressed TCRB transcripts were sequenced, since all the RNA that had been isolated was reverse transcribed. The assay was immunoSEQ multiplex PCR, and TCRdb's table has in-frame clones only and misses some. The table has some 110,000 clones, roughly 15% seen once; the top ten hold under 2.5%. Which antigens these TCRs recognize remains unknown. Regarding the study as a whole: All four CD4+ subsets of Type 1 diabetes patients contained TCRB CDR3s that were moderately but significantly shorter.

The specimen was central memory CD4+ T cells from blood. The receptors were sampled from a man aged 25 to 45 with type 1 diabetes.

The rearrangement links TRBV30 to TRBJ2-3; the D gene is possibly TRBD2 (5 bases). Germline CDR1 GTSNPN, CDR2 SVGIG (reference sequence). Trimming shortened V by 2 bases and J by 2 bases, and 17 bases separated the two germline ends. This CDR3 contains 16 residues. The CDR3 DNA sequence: TGTGCCTGGAGTACTCGGCTGGGGAGTACCACAGATACGCAGTATTTT. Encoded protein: CAWSTRLGSTTDTQYF.

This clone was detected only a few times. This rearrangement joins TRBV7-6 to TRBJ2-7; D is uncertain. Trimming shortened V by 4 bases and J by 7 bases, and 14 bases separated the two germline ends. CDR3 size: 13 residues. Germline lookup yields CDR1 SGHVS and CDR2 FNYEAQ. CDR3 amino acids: CASSSGFSNEQYF. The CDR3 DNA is TGTGCCAGCAGCTCCGGGTTTTCTAATGAGCAGTACTTC.

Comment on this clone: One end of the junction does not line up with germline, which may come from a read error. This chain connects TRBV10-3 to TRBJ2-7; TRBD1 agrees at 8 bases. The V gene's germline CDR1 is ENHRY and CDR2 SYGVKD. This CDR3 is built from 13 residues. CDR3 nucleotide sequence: TGTGCCAGCAGTTACGACAGGGGAAGAGAGCAGTACTTC. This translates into CASSYDRGREQYF.

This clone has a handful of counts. CDR3 nucleotides: TGTGCCAGCAGTAAGGGACTAGCGGGGGATAATGAGCAGTTCTTC. It yields the protein CASSKGLAGDNEQFF. This sequence joins TRBV27 and TRBJ2-1, with 14 bases identical to TRBD2. The CDR3 totals 15 residues. The V gene end was trimmed by 5 bases and the J gene end by 7 bases; junction bases not matched to a gene: 4. Germline V gives CDR1 MNHEY, CDR2 SMNVEV (reference sequence).

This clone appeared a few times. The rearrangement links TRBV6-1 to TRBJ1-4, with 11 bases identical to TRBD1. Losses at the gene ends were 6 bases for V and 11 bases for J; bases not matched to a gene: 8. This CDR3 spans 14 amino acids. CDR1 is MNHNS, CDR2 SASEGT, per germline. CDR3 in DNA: TGTGCCAGCAGGGACCCGGGGGACAGGGGGAAACTGTTTTTT. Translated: CASRDPGDRGKLFF.

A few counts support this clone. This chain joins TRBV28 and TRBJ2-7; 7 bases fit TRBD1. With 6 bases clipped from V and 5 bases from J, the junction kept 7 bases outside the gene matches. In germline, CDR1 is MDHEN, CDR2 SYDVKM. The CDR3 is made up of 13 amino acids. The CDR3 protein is CASRQTGSNEQYF. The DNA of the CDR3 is TGTGCCAGCAGACAGACAGGGAGTAACGAGCAGTACTTC.

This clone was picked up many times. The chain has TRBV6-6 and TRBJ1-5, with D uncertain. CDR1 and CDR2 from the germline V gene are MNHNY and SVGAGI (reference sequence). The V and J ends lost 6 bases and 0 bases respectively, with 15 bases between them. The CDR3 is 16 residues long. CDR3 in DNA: TGTGCCAGCAGAACACGGGCAGCTCATAGCAATCAGCCCCAGCATTTT. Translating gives CASRTRAAHSNQPQHF.

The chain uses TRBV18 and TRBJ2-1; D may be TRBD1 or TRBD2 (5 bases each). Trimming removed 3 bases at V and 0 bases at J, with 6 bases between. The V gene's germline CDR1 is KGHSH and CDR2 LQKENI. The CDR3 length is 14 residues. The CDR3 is CASSPGGSYNEQFF. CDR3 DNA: TGTGCCAGCTCACCTGGGGGCTCCTACAATGAGCAGTTCTTC.

CDR3 in DNA: TGCGCCAGCAGCCGGATGTCCGGGACAGGGAATGGCTACACCTTC. Translation gives CASSRMSGTGNGYTF. J is TRBJ1-2 and V is TRBV5-1; 9 bases match TRBD1. The CDR3 has 15 residues. The germline V gene has CDR1 SGHRS and CDR2 YFSETQ. The V gene end was trimmed by 4 bases and the J gene end by 6 bases; junction bases not matched to a gene: 10.

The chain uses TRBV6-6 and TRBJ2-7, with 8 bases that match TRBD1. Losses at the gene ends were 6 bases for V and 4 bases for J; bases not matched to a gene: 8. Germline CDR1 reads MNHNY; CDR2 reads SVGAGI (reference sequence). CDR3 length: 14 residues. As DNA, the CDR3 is TGTGCCAGCAGCCCACGGACAGGGTGGTACGAGCAGTACTTC. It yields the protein CASSPRTGWYEQYF.

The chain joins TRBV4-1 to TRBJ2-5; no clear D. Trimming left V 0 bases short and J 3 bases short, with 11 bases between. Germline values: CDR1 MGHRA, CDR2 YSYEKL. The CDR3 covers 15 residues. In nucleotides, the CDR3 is TGCGCCAGCAGCCAAGATGGGTTCGACAAAGAGACCCAGTACTTC. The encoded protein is CASSQDGFDKETQYF.

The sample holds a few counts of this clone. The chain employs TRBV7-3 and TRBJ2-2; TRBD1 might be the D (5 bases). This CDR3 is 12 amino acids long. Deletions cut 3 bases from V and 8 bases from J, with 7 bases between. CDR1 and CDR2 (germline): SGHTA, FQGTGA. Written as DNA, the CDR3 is TGTGCCAGCAGCTTTCAGGGTGGGGAGCTGTTTTTT. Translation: CASSFQGGELFF. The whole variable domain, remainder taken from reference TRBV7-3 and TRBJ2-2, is GAGVSQTPSNKVTEKGKYVELRCDPISGHTALYWYRQSLGQGPEFLIYFQGTGAADDSGLPNDRFFAVRPEGSVSTLKIQRTERGDSAVYLCASSFQGGELFFGEGSRLTVL.

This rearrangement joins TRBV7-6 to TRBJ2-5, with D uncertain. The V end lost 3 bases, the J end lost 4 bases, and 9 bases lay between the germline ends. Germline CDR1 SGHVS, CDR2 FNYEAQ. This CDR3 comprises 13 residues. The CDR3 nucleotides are TGTGCCAGCAGCTTGGAATTGATAGAGACCCAGTACTTC. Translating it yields CASSLELIETQYF.

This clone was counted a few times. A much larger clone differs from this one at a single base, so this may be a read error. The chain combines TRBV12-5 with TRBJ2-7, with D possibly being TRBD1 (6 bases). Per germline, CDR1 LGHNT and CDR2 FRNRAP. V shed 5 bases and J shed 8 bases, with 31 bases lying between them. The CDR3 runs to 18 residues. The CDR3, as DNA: TGTGCTAGTGGTGTGTCCCCCAGGGGCCCTTTAAGGTCCTCCAAGCAGTACTTC. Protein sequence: CASGVSPRGPLRSSKQYF.

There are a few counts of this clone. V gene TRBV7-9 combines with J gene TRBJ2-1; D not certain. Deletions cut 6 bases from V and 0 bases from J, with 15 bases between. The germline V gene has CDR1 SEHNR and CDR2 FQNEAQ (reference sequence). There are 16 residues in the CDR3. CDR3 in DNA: TGTGCCAGCAGTGACGAGAGCTGGGGCTCCTACAATGAGCAGTTCTTC. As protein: CASSDESWGSYNEQFF.

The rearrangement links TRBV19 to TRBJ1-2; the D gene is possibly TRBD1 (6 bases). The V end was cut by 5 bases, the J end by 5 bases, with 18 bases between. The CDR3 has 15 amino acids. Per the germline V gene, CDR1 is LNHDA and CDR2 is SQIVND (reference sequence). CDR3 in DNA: TGTGCCAGTAGTCGGGACTCAGGGGCAGGGTATGGCTACACCTTC. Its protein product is CASSRDSGAGYGYTF.

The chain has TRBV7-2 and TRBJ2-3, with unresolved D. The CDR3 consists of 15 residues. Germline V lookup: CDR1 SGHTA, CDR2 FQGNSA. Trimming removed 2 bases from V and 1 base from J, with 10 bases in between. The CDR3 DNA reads TGTGCCAGCAGCTTATCCCCCCTGGGCACAGATACGCAGTATTTT. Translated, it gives CASSLSPLGTDTQYF.